These T cell receptor beta chains were read from a single sample in a study of T cells in Graves' hyperthyroidism and ophthalmopathy. TCRdb processed the multiplex PCR reads anew with MiXCR; each CDR3 protein has one entry. The top ten clones hold approximately 14% of a sample with hundreds of thousands of distinct CDR3 sequences, approximately 14% of them seen once. The sample comprised blood. All receptors come from a woman between 18 and 29 years old with Graves' hyperthyroidism. The CDR3 runs from the conserved cysteine through the conserved F or W. D genes are given only for firm matches. Size values are once, few and many counts, or a class for expanded clones, and some rows have none.

TRBJ1-2,TRBV7-9,.,TRBD1,TGTGCCAGCAGCCTCGGGACAGTCTCTAACTATGGCTACACCTTC,CASSLGTVSNYGYTF
TRBJ1-5,TRBV7-9,few,.,TGTGCCAGCAGCTTAACCGCCGGGTCTAGCAATCAGCCCCAGCATTTT,CASSLTAGSSNQPQHF
TRBJ2-2,TRBV7-6,many,.,TGTGCCAGCAGCTCCACGTATACCGGGGAGCTGTTTTTT,CASSSTYTGELFF
TRBJ2-7,TRBV12-3/TRBV12-4,many,.,TGTGCCAGCAGTGCTTGGGCAGGGCGATCCTACGAGCAGTACTTC,CASSAWAGRSYEQYF
TRBJ2-5,TRBV20-1,many,TRBD1,TGCAGTGCTAGAGAGCCAGGGGGTATAGAGACCCAGTACTTC,CSAREPGGIETQYF
TRBJ1-5,TRBV15,many,TRBD1,TGTGCCACCAGCAGAGCGGACAGGGGCAGAGCTCAGCCCCAGCATTTT,CATSRADRGRAQPQHF
TRBJ1-1,TRBV5-5,.,TRBD1,TGTGCCAGCAGCCCGGACAGGGTTAAGGGTGAAGCTTTCTTT,CASSPDRVKGEAFF
TRBJ2-1,TRBV7-9,few,.,TGTGCCAGCAGCCCCCCGAGGGGAGGGGGCTACAATGAGCAGTTCTTC,CASSPPRGGGYNEQFF
TRBJ1-5,TRBV6-1,few,TRBD1,TGTGCCAGCCGAGCCGGGACAGGGGGTCAGCCCCAGCATTTT,CASRAGTGGQPQHF
TRBJ2-1,TRBV4-3,few,.,TGCGCCAGCAGCCAAGATTTCTATGAGGCGGATGAGCAGTTCTTC,CASSQDFYEADEQFF
TRBJ1-1,TRBV4-1,few,.,TGCGCCAGCACGTCCCAGGGAAAAACCTTGAACACTGAAGCTTTCTTT,CASTSQGKTLNTEAFF
TRBJ2-1,TRBV20-1,.,.,TGCAGTGCTAGAGATCGTAGCACCTACAATGAGCAGTTCTTC,CSARDRSTYNEQFF
TRBJ2-5,TRBV20-1,few,.,TGCAGTGCTAGAGACGTATTTGGGCGGGACAGAGGGATTTCGGTGGAGACCCAGTACTTC,CSARDVFGRDRGISVETQYF
TRBJ2-2,TRBV2,.,.,TGTGCCACGATACGAGGTCCTTGGGACACCGGGGAGCTGTTTTTT,CATIRGPWDTGELFF
TRBJ1-5,TRBV10-3,few,.,TGTGCCATCAGTGAGGACGGGTCTCAGCCCCAGCATTTT,CAISEDGSQPQHF
TRBJ1-2,TRBV20-1,.,.,TGCAGTGCTAGACCAGGGGATTTGGGCTACACCTTC,CSARPGDLGYTF
TRBJ2-1,TRBV20-1,few,TRBD2,TGCAGTGCTAGGGCTATGACTAGCGGGAGGGCCTTTTCCTACAATGAGCAGTTCTTC,CSARAMTSGRAFSYNEQFF
TRBJ1-1,TRBV12-3/TRBV12-4,many,.,TGTGCCAGCAGTTACAGGGTTCGTACTGAAGCTTTCTTT,CASSYRVRTEAFF
TRBJ2-7,TRBV4-1,.,.,TGCGCCAGCAGCCAAGTGCCAAGCGGGCCGATGTACGAGCAGTACTTC,CASSQVPSGPMYEQYF
TRBJ2-3,TRBV29-1,many,.,TGCAGCGTGCCGGAGGGCCGGGTTGGTACAGATACGCAGTATTTT,CSVPEGRVGTDTQYF
TRBJ2-3,TRBV6-4,few,.,TGTGCCAGCAGTGACTCGACGGGGAGCACAGATACGCAGTATTTT,CASSDSTGSTDTQYF
TRBJ2-7,TRBV5-8,few,.,TGTGCCAGCAGCTTGGTGGCATCTTCCTACGAGCAGTACTTC,CASSLVASSYEQYF
TRBJ2-5,TRBV20-1,few,TRBD2,TGCAGTGCTAGAGTTCCGGGAGGGCCAGAGACCCAGTACTTC,CSARVPGGPETQYF
TRBJ2-2,TRBV10-3,many,TRBD2,TGTGCCATCCGATCCGGGACTAGCGGATACACCGGGGAGCTGTTTTTT,CAIRSGTSGYTGELFF
TRBJ1-5,TRBV19,few,.,TGTGCCAGTAGTATACAGAGAGTAGTTAGCAATCAGCCCCAGCATTTT,CASSIQRVVSNQPQHF
TRBJ2-5,TRBV4-1,many,.,TGCGCCAGCAGCCAAGTACTTACCGAGACCCAGTACTTC,CASSQVLTETQYF
TRBJ2-2,TRBV6-1,.,.,TGTGCCAGCAGTCCATTTTCGGCGGGAAACCCCTCCGGGGAGCTGTTTTTT,CASSPFSAGNPSGELFF
TRBJ2-5,TRBV15,.,TRBD2,TGTGCCACCAGCAGGGCCCCGTCCCGGGGGAGCGGGAGGGTTGAGACCCAGTACTTC,CATSRAPSRGSGRVETQYF
TRBJ2-1,TRBV9,.,.,TGTGCCAGCAGCGTCGGCGACAGTCACAATGAGCAGTTCTTC,CASSVGDSHNEQFF
TRBJ2-3,TRBV12-3/TRBV12-4,few,.,TGTGCCAGCAGACGCCCGGCTGATACGCAGTATTTT,CASRRPADTQYF
TRBJ2-3,TRBV12-3/TRBV12-4,many,TRBD2,TGTGCCAGCAGTCGACCTCTCATGACTAGCGGGGGGGCAGATACGCAGTATTTT,CASSRPLMTSGGADTQYF
TRBJ2-3,TRBV10-3,few,.,TGTGCCAGCGGGTCCGGGGAGCCCCCGTTGGCGGCAGATACGCAGTATTTT,CASGSGEPPLAADTQYF
TRBJ1-3,TRBV28,.,.,TGTGCCACCTCGGCAAGCTCTGGAAACACCATATATTTT,CATSASSGNTIYF
TRBJ2-5,TRBV28,many,.,TGTGCCAGCAGCTTAACAGAGACCCAGTACTTC,CASSLTETQYF
TRBJ1-5,TRBV12-3/TRBV12-4,.,TRBD1,TGTGCCAGCAGTCCAGGACAGGGGCACTCTCAGCCCCAGCATTTT,CASSPGQGHSQPQHF
TRBJ2-2,TRBV27,few,.,TGTGCCAGCAATGACGAAGGCGGCACCGGGGAGCTGTTTTTT,CASNDEGGTGELFF
TRBJ2-1,TRBV20-1,many,TRBD2,TGCAGTGCCCCGACTAGCGGGGGGTCCTACAATGAGCAGTTCTTC,CSAPTSGGSYNEQFF